The 6 T cell receptor beta chains reported below all come from one sample, sequenced in a study of cytomegalovirus exposure and HLA in healthy donors. Primers included in the PCR were 60 Vbeta and 13 Jbeta primers. Data came from immunoSEQ multiplex PCR; TCRdb stores just in-frame clones and leaves some out. Of 100,000 or so clones detected, roughly 77% appear once; the ten largest clones hold approximately 1.5%. The sequencing sample was made of PBMCs. All receptors derive from a man in his forties in good health and CMV-seronegative.

J is TRBJ2-7 and V is TRBV5-5; 8 nucleotides match TRBD2. The CDR3 has 17 residues. Germline CDR1 SGHKS, CDR2 YYEKEE (reference sequence). J was trimmed by 1 base and V by 4 bases; bases with no gene match: 13. The CDR3 is CASSRGLVAGLSYEQYF. The CDR3 DNA reads TGTGCCAGCAGCCGGGGACTAGTAGCGGGCCTTTCCTACGAGCAGTACTTC.

The chain carries TRBV25-1 and TRBJ2-3; D is uncertain. CDR1 and CDR2 (germline): MGHDK, SYGVNS. The V gene lost 6 bases and the J gene lost 4 bases, with 14 bases spanning the gap. This CDR3 has 14 residues. The CDR3 is CASRKFGGSDTQYF. CDR3 in DNA: TGTGCCAGCAGGAAGTTTGGCGGTTCAGATACGCAGTATTTT.

This chain uses TRBV2 with TRBJ2-1; 12 nucleotides agree with TRBD1. J lost 7 bases, V lost 7 bases, and 8 bases had no gene match. The germline V gene encodes CDR1 SNHLY and CDR2 FYNNEI. This CDR3 is built from 15 residues. The CDR3 loop reads CASTPGTGGWNEQFF. CDR3 nucleotides: TGTGCCAGCACCCCCGGGACAGGGGGCTGGAATGAGCAGTTCTTC.

The rearrangement joins TRBV7-8 to TRBJ2-7; tentatively, D is TRBD1 (5 bases). V lost 1 base and J 2 bases, leaving 9 bases between the germline ends. Germline CDR1 and CDR2: SGHVS and FQNEAQ. This CDR3 has 14 amino acids. The CDR3 DNA sequence: TGTGCCAGCAGCTTAGTGGACATGGCCTACGAGCAGTACTTC. It encodes CASSLVDMAYEQYF.

This clone was seen a handful of times. This chain uses TRBV4-1 with TRBJ2-7; 12 bases agree with TRBD1. The CDR3 sequence is 16 residues long. Germline CDR1 is MGHRA and CDR2 is YSYEKL. V was clipped by 1 base and J by 5 bases; unmatched bases: 6. The CDR3 DNA sequence: TGCGCCAGCAGCCAAGCCCCGGGACAGGGGGCCCACGAGCAGTACTTC. Its protein product is CASSQAPGQGAHEQYF.

The rearrangement joins TRBV28 to TRBJ2-3; 12 bases agree with TRBD2. CDR1 and CDR2 from the germline V gene are MDHEN and SYDVKM. With V trimmed by 2 bases and J by 6 bases, 3 bases remained unmatched. The CDR3 extends over 15 amino acids. CDR3 sequence reads: CASSLPSGGADTQYF. CDR3 DNA sequence: TGTGCCAGCAGTTTACCTAGCGGGGGGGCCGATACGCAGTATTTT. The variable domain in full, completed from reference TRBV28 and TRBJ2-3, reads DVKVTQSSRYLVKRTGEKVFLECVQDMDHENMFWYRQDPGLGLRLIYFSYDVKMKEKGDIPEGYSVSREKKERFSLILESASTNQTSMYLCASSLPSGGADTQYFGPGTRLTVL.